What follows describes a single T cell receptor (beta chain). From 500 ng total RNA, TCR beta cDNA was generated with a primer in the constant region. Libraries covering TCR beta were generated through three nested multiplex PCR rounds (using a slightly modified ARM-PCR). The two initial PCR rounds, roughly 9 cycles each, used TRBV1-TRBV30 forward and C-beta reverse primers. TCRdb fed the multiplex PCR reads into MiXCR, producing one record per CDR3 protein. The sample holds fewer than 350,000 distinct CDR3 sequences, roughly 60% seen once. Both blood RNA, taken from unsorted whole blood, and germline DNA were extracted. These data belong to a study of tumor-infiltrating lymphocytes in primary liver carcinoma. Germline V gives CDR1 SGHNT, CDR2 YYREEE (reference sequence). The CDR3 contains 15 residues. V lost 2 bases to trimming and J lost 5 bases; unmatched junction nucleotides: 5.

This sequence was found in a middle-aged man with primary liver carcinoma and hepatitis B virus infection. Specimen: peripheral blood. The chain employs TRBV5-4 and TRBJ2-2, with 8 bases fitting TRBD1. The chain's CDR3 is CASSFLGQGTGELFF. The CDR3, as DNA: TGTGCCAGCAGCTTCCTCGGACAGGGAACCGGGGAGCTGTTTTTT.